Here is one TCR beta chain with its context. Assay: immunoSEQ multiplex PCR; the TCRdb copy retains only in-frame clones and omits some. The data contain roughly 260,000 clones, around 90% of them seen just once; the ten biggest clones take up around 2.6%. The entry originates in a study of blood T cell repertoires in COVID-19. The sample consisted of peripheral blood. The sequence came from a young adult with COVID-19, enrolled during active disease.

CDR3 sequence reads: CASSDQYGGAQAFF. The CDR3 DNA follows: TGTGCCAGCAGTGATCAGTACGGAGGAGCTCAAGCTTTCTTT. The chain links TRBV2 to TRBJ1-1; D unclear. V dropped 3 bases and J dropped 9 bases, with 17 bases sitting between them. From germline, CDR1 is SNHLY and CDR2 FYNNEI. This CDR3 comprises 14 residues. The full variable domain, rest sourced from reference TRBV2 and TRBJ1-1, is EPEVTQTPSHQVTQMGQEVILRCVPISNHLYFYWYRQILGQKVEFLVSFYNNEISEKSEIFDDQFSVERPDGSNFTLKIRSTKLEDSAMYFCASSDQYGGAQAFFGQGTRLTVV.